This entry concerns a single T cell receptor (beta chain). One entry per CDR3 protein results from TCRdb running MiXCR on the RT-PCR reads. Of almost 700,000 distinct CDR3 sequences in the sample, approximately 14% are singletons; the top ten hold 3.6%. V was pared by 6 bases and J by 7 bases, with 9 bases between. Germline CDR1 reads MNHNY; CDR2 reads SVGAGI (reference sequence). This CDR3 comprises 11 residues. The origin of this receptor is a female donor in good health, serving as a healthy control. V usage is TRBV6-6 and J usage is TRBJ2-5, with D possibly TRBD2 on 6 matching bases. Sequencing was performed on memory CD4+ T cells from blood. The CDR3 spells CASRGGRTQYF. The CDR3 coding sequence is TGTGCCAGCAGGGGGGGAAGGACCCAGTACTTC.